These 26 T cell receptor beta chains were sequenced from one sample in a study of blood T cells in healthy people across ages. With a J-beta primer mix and a sample-barcoded 5' primer, a second PCR ran about 7 to 12 cycles. MiXCR, applied by TCRdb to the 5' RACE reads, yields one record per CDR3 protein. The data hold 540,000 or so distinct CDR3 sequences, with 20% to 30% observed a single time. This sample also belongs to another study, concerning T cells of mothers and their children.

Sequencing was done on a sample of blood. These receptors originate from a boy younger than 18 in good health.

The V and J genes are TRBV20-1 and TRBJ2-1; D might be TRBD2 (6 bases). The closer fit of TRBJ2-7 to the DNA end suggests the J call may be wrong. Germline values: CDR1 DFQATT, CDR2 SNEGSKA (reference sequence). The CDR3 contains 11 residues. The chain's CDR3 is CSARGLYEQYF. The CDR3 coding sequence is TGCAGTGCTAGGGGACTCTACGAGCAGTACTTC.

In its sample, this clonotype was seen a few times. CDR3 protein: CASSAGGPPEKLFF. For the CDR3, the DNA is TGTGCCAGCAGTGCAGGCGGGCCACCCGAAAAACTGTTTTTT. The chain uses TRBV28 and TRBJ1-4; D gene ambiguous. V gave up 5 bases and J gave up 8 bases, with 15 bases separating them. This CDR3 comprises 14 residues. The germline CDR1 and CDR2 sequences are MDHEN and SYDVKM.

This chain links TRBV6-5 with TRBJ2-5; D not resolved. The J call is uncertain, as TRBJ2-7 better fits the DNA end. The length of the CDR3 is 11 residues. Germline V gene sequence: CDR1 MNHEY, CDR2 SVGAGI. The CDR3 reads CASSYSAEQYF. DNA of the CDR3: TGTGCCAGCAGTTACTCGGCCGAGCAGTACTTC.

The chain has TRBV5-5 and TRBJ2-7; 7 bases line up with TRBD1. From germline, CDR1 is SGHKS and CDR2 YYEKEE (reference sequence). Trimming cost V 4 bases and J 5 bases; bases outside gene matches: 12. The CDR3 extends over 15 amino acids. CDR3 in DNA: TGTGCCAGCAGCAGAATGACAGGGATTACCGACGAGCAGTACTTC. This codes for CASSRMTGITDEQYF.

The chain joins TRBV7-2 to TRBJ1-5; no clear D. V was shortened by 3 bases and J by 0 bases, with 12 bases between the two germline ends. CDR1 is SGHTA and CDR2 is FQGNSA in the germline V gene. The length of the CDR3 is 16 residues. As DNA, the CDR3 is TGTGCCAGCAGCTTGGATTACCTCGTTAGCAATCAGCCCCAGCATTTT. Amino acid sequence: CASSLDYLVSNQPQHF.

V gene TRBV20-1 combines with J gene TRBJ2-1; the D gene is possibly TRBD2 (6 bases). With 3 bases removed from V and 7 bases from J, the gap between germline ends came to 16 bases. CDR3 length equals 14 residues. Looked up from germline, CDR1 is DFQATT and CDR2 is SNEGSKA (reference sequence). The CDR3 DNA is TGCAGTGCTAGTAAGGCGGGGCGTTGGAATGAGCAGTTCTTC. Residues: CSASKAGRWNEQFF.

This clonotype has more than one count but fewer than ten. V is TRBV7-3 and J is TRBJ2-1; D perhaps matches TRBD1 (6 bases). Germline V gene data show CDR1 as SGHTA and CDR2 as FQGTGA. Between the trimmed V and J ends, which lost 5 bases and 4 bases, there was a span of 12 bases. The CDR3 has 14 residues. The CDR3 region has the DNA TGTGCCAGCAGCGCGACAGGAGGATACAATGAGCAGTTCTTC. This gives the protein CASSATGGYNEQFF.

This sequence joins TRBV20-1 and TRBJ2-5; unclear D gene. Germline V CDR1 and CDR2: DFQATT, SNEGSKA (reference sequence). The CDR3 has 16 amino acids. Deletions cut 6 bases from V and 2 bases from J, with 22 bases between. CDR3 DNA: TGCAGTGCGGCCCAGGTTTCGTTCCGCGGTCAAGAGACCCAGTACTTC. It codes for CSAAQVSFRGQETQYF.

V and J are TRBV7-8 and TRBJ2-2, with D unresolved. Trimming stripped 2 bases from V and 0 bases from J, with 7 bases between. CDR3 size: 15 residues. CDR1 and CDR2 from the germline V gene are SGHVS and FQNEAQ. CDR3 sequence reads: CASSLFASNTGELFF. CDR3 in DNA: TGTGCCAGCAGCTTATTCGCATCGAACACCGGGGAGCTGTTTTTT.

The V and J genes are TRBV12-3 or TRBV12-4 and TRBJ1-1; D is unresolved. CDR3 size: 15 residues. Trimming removed 6 bases from V and 0 bases from J, with 14 bases in between. The CDR3 region is CASRIAAVMNTEAFF. DNA for the CDR3: TGTGCCAGCAGAATTGCCGCGGTGATGAACACTGAAGCTTTCTTT.

This chain joins TRBV4-3 and TRBJ2-3; D may be TRBD1 or TRBD2 (5 bases each). CDR1 is LGHNA and CDR2 is YSLEER in the germline V gene. V lost 4 bases and J 3 bases, leaving 20 bases between the germline ends. The CDR3 contains 17 residues. CDR3 residues: CASSPLEGSRSTDTQYF. The DNA of the CDR3 is TGCGCCAGCAGCCCCCTCGAGGGGTCCAGATCAACAGATACGCAGTATTTT.

On this clonotype: Sequence at one end of the junction differs from germline and may be a read error. The chain recombines TRBV10-3 with TRBJ2-2, with 8 bases lining up with TRBD2. The germline V gene encodes CDR1 ENHRY and CDR2 SYGVKD. The CDR3 is made up of 14 amino acids. The CDR3 sequence is CATSPIAGRGELFF. The CDR3 DNA follows: TGTGCCACCAGTCCGATAGCGGGACGGGGGGAGCTGTTTTTT.

The chain combines TRBV28 with TRBJ2-7; 7 bases are shared with TRBD2. Per germline, CDR1 MDHEN and CDR2 SYDVKM. The CDR3 runs to 14 residues. V lost 5 bases and J lost 3; bases outside the gene matches: 7. CDR3: CASSPPTSSYEQYF. The CDR3 nucleotides are TGTGCCAGCAGTCCCCCGACTAGCAGCTACGAGCAGTACTTC.

The rearrangement links TRBV5-1 to TRBJ2-7; possibly TRBD1 for D (6 bases). Trimming left V 4 bases short and J 4 bases short, with 15 bases between. This CDR3 region has 14 residues. Germline CDR1 SGHRS, CDR2 YFSETQ. The CDR3 loop is CASSLDSRTYEQYF. As DNA, the CDR3 is TGCGCCAGCAGCCTGGACAGCAGAACTTACGAGCAGTACTTC.

The chain is built from TRBV27 and TRBJ1-4, with D maybe TRBD1 (6 bases). Germline values: CDR1 MNHEY, CDR2 SMNVEV (reference sequence). Trimming left V 1 base short and J 3 bases short, with 18 bases between. The CDR3 sequence is 18 residues long. The CDR3 loop is CASSLWRGGQRSNEKLFF. CDR3 coding DNA: TGTGCCAGCAGTTTATGGAGGGGGGGGCAGCGGTCTAATGAAAAACTGTTTTTT.

This clonotype was counted only a few times. The chain combines TRBV9 with TRBJ2-5; D is perhaps TRBD2 (6 bases). The CDR3 spans 13 residues. Germline V lookup: CDR1 SGDLS, CDR2 YYNGEE. V lost 3 bases, J lost 6 bases, and 12 bases lay in between. This CDR3 is CASSGTGRKTQYF. The CDR3 DNA is TGTGCCAGCAGCGGGACCGGGAGAAAGACCCAGTACTTC. The whole variable domain, filled in from reference TRBV9 and TRBJ2-5, reads DSGVTQTPKHLITATGQRVTLRCSPRSGDLSVYWYQQSLDQGLQFLIQYYNGEERAKGNILERFSAQQFPDLHSELNLSSLELGDSALYFCASSGTGRKTQYFGPGTRLLVL.

The chain couples TRBV4-3 to TRBJ1-1, with a tentative D call TRBD1 (5 bases). Trimming stripped 4 bases from V and 8 bases from J, with 14 bases between. The CDR3 has 13 amino acids. The germline V gene has CDR1 LGHNA and CDR2 YSLEER. Here the CDR3 reads CASSPTGPKEAFF. The CDR3 nucleotides read TGCGCCAGCAGCCCAACAGGCCCCAAGGAAGCTTTCTTT.

The table lists this clonotype with a few counts. This rearrangement joins TRBV27 to TRBJ1-2; weak D call: TRBD1 (6 bases). The V gene's germline CDR1 is MNHEY and CDR2 SMNVEV (reference sequence). V lost 6 bases, J lost 1 base, and 15 bases lay in between. The CDR3 length is 15 residues. CDR3 nucleotides: TGTGCCAGCAGGCCACAGGGCAGGTTTAACTATGGCTACACCTTC. The encoded protein is CASRPQGRFNYGYTF.

The rearrangement joins TRBV6-6 to TRBJ2-1; 8 nucleotides align to TRBD1. V was pared by 7 bases and J by 4 bases, with 12 bases of the junction left unmatched. The germline gives CDR1 MNHNY, CDR2 SVGAGI (reference sequence). This CDR3 is built from 16 residues. The CDR3 nucleotides are TGTGCCAGCACCACCGGGGGCGGACAGGGTTACAATGAGCAGTTCTTC. It is translated as CASTTGGGQGYNEQFF.

The V and J genes are TRBV5-1 and TRBJ2-3; 10 nucleotides align to TRBD2. Germline-derived CDR1 and CDR2 are SGHRS and YFSETQ. V was clipped by 0 bases and J by 5 bases; unmatched bases: 6. CDR3 length equals 16 residues. In nucleotides, the CDR3 is TGCGCCAGCAGCTTGGAAGGTACTAGCGGGGAAGATACGCAGTATTTT. Amino acids: CASSLEGTSGEDTQYF. The full variable domain, with the rest looked up from reference TRBV5-1 and TRBJ2-3, is KAGVTQTPRYLIKTRGQQVTLSCSPISGHRSVSWYQQTPGQGLQFLFEYFSETQRNKGNFPGRFSGRQFSNSRSEMNVSTLELGDSALYLCASSLEGTSGEDTQYFGPGTRLTVL.

Details on this clonotype: An end of the junction differs from the germline gene, which may be a read error. The chain carries TRBV6-1 and TRBJ2-5; D remains ambiguous. The DNA end lines up better with TRBJ2-1; the J call may be wrong. The CDR3 totals 13 residues. Looked up from germline, CDR1 is MNHNS and CDR2 is SASEGT. CDR3 coding DNA: TGTGCCAGCAGGAAAACAAACTACAACGAGCAGTTCTTC. Its protein is CASRKTNYNEQFF.

The chain uses TRBV3-1 and TRBJ1-1; 8 positions agree with TRBD1. V was pared by 6 bases and J by 7 bases, with 4 bases of the junction left unmatched. From germline, CDR1 is LGHDT and CDR2 YNNKEL (reference sequence). The CDR3 is 12 amino acids. The CDR3 sequence is CASRPGGGEAFF. In DNA, the CDR3 is TGTGCCAGCAGACCAGGGGGCGGTGAAGCTTTCTTT.

This sequence joins TRBV9 and TRBJ1-1; tentatively, D is TRBD1 (6 bases). Trimming removed 4 bases at V and 11 bases at J, with 18 bases between. Germline V gene sequence: CDR1 SGDLS, CDR2 YYNGEE. The CDR3 has 13 amino acids. The DNA of the CDR3 is TGTGCCAGCAGCTCTCACGGGGGGCAAGTGGCTTTCTTT. It encodes CASSSHGGQVAFF.

The chain employs TRBV20-1 and TRBJ2-3; D remains unclear. V was cut by 2 bases and J by 4 bases, with 19 bases left in between. The V gene's germline CDR1 is DFQATT and CDR2 SNEGSKA (reference sequence). CDR3 length: 16 amino acids. CDR3 DNA sequence: TGCAGTGCTAGACCTTATAGGGCCCCGTTCCCAGATACGCAGTATTTT. Its protein product is CSARPYRAPFPDTQYF.

The chain uses TRBV5-1 and TRBJ2-3, with a tentative D call TRBD2 (7 bases). The CDR3 is made up of 21 amino acids. V gave up 5 bases and J gave up 0 bases, with 31 bases separating them. Looked up from germline, CDR1 is SGHRS and CDR2 is YFSETQ. The CDR3 is CASRQGGLAVELTTSTDTQYF. CDR3 nucleotides: TGCGCCAGCAGACAAGGGGGGCTAGCGGTAGAACTCACGACTAGCACAGATACGCAGTATTTT.

A few counts support this clonotype. The chain uses TRBV6-2 or TRBV6-3 and TRBJ1-1; D is ambiguous. The CDR3 spans 13 residues. The V end was cut by 2 bases, the J end by 0 bases, with 4 bases between. Per germline, CDR1 MNHEY and CDR2 SVGEGT. The CDR3 loop reads CASSYGMNTEAFF. CDR3 sequence (DNA): TGTGCCAGCAGTTACGGTATGAACACTGAAGCTTTCTTT.